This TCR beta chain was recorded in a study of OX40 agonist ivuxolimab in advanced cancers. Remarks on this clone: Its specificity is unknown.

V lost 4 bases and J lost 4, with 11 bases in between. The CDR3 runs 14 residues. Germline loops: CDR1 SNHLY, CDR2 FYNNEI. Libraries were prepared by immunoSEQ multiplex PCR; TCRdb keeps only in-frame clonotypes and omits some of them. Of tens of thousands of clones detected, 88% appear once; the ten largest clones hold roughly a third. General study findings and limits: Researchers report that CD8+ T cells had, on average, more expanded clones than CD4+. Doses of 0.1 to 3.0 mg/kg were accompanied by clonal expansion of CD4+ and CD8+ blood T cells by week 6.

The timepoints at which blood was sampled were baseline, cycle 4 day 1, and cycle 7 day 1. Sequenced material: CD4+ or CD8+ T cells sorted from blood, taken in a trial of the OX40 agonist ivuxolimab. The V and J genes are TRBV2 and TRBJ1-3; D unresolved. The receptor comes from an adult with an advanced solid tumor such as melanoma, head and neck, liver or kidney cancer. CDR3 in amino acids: CASSVAERGNTIYF. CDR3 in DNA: TGTGCCAGCAGTGTGGCAGAGAGAGGAAACACCATATATTTT.